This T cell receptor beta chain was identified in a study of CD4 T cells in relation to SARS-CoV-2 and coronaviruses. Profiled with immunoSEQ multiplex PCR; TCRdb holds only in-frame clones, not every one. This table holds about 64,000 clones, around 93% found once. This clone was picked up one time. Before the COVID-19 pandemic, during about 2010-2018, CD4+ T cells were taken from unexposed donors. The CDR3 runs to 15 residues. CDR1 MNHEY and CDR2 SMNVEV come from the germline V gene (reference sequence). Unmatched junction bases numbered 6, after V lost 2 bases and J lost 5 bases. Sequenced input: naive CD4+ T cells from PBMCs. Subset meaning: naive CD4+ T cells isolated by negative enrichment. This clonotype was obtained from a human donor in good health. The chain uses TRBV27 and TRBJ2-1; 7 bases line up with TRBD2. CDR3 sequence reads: CASSLRLAENNEQFF. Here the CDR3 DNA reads TGTGCCAGCAGTTTACGGCTAGCGGAAAACAATGAGCAGTTCTTC.